This T cell receptor beta chain derives from a study of T-cell memory formation after mild COVID-19. On the study more broadly: The study found TCR clusters largely donor specific. Overall study results and limits: Detection of some responders pre-infection suggested pre-existing cross-reactive memory T cells participated. Contracting CD4+ clones lay largely in CM and EM, with CD8+ ones residing in EMRA. From day 15 to 85, contracting clones were balanced between CD4 and CD8, whereas later expanders leaned toward CD4+.

CDR3 length equals 11 residues. V was clipped by 10 bases and J by 9 bases; unmatched bases: 4. Germline V CDR1 and CDR2: SGHAT, FQNNGV. This clonotype was recorded many times. The antigen is unknown. TCRdb processed the 5' RACE reads anew with MiXCR; each CDR3 protein has one entry. The data hold 100,000 to 150,000 distinct CDR3 sequences, with over 15% observed a single time. This chain uses TRBV11-2 with TRBJ2-1, with 9 bases aligning to TRBD2. The sequencing sample was made of PBMCs or a T cell subset sorted from them (not recorded which). This clonotype originated in a man aged 18 to 29 who had mild COVID-19 (a few samples of this study predate the infection). Cell type and time point are not known. The CDR3 nucleotides are TGTGCCACGCGGGGGGGCTTTGAGCAGTTCTTC. This encodes CATRGGFEQFF.